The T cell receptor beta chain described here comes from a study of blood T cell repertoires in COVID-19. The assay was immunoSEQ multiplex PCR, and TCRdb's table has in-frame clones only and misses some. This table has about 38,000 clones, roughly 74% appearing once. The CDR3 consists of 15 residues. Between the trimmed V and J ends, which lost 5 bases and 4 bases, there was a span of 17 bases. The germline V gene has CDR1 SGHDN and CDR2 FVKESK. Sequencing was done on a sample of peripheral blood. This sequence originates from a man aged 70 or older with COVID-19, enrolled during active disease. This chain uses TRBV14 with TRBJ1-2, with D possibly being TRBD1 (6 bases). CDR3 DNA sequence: TGTGCCAGCAGCGACCAGGGGAGTGGTGGCTATGGCTACACCTTC. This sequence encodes CASSDQGSGGYGYTF.